Shown below are 14 T cell receptor beta chains from a single sample sequenced in a study of T cells in women clearing cervical HPV infection. Generated by immunoSEQ multiplex PCR, the TCRdb table keeps only in-frame clones and is missing some. Here the sample table reports approximately 49,000 clones. The sequenced sample was blood buffy coat. These receptors all stem from a woman aged 18 to 75 with a cervical HPV16 infection that either progressed to CIN3+ or cleared (not recorded which).

Notes on this clone: The observed sequence ends 3 residues before the CDR3 terminus, with the missing tail filled in from the germline J gene. This chain joins TRBV30 and TRBJ2-5; 12 bases align to TRBD2. With 1 base clipped from V and 2 bases from J, the junction kept 17 bases outside the gene matches. From germline, CDR1 is GTSNPN and CDR2 SVGIG (reference sequence). This CDR3 has 20 amino acids. CDR3 sequence: CAWSGDGALAGGLRQETQYF. The CDR3 bases that were read are TGTGCCTGGAGTGGCGATGGGGCACTAGCGGGAGGCCTCAGACAAGAGACC.

As to this clone: The read stops 3 residues short of the end of the CDR3; the missing end is completed from the germline J gene. V and J are TRBV19 and TRBJ2-3, with 9 bases identical to TRBD2. The germline V gene has CDR1 LNHDA and CDR2 SQIVND (reference sequence). After removal of 7 bases from V and 5 bases from J, the junction contained 13 bases not matched to a gene. This CDR3 has 16 residues. The CDR3 sequence is CASKGVAGAMGDTQYF. The CDR3 bases that were read are TGTGCCAGTAAGGGGGTAGCGGGGGCCATGGGAGATACG.

A word on this clone: The read terminates 3 residues before the CDR3 end, so the remaining end is supplied by the germline J gene. The chain has TRBV28 and TRBJ1-1; 8 nucleotides line up with TRBD1. CDR1 and CDR2 (germline): MDHEN, SYDVKM. There are 13 residues in the CDR3. J lost 0 bases, V lost 9 bases, and 3 bases had no gene match. The CDR3 DNA, read in part, is TGTGCCAGTTCGGACAGGGTGAACACTGAA. It codes for CASSDRVNTE. Given in full, the CDR3 is CASSDRVNTEAFF.

CDR3 DNA, as far as it was read: TGTGCCAGTAGTATGAGCTTCGGGACACCATTATATGGC. This translates into CASSMSFGTPLYG. The CDR3 in its entirety is CASSMSFGTPLYGYTF. The chain is built from TRBV19 and TRBJ1-2; D may be TRBD1 (6 bases). The read terminates 3 residues before the CDR3 end, so the remaining end is supplied by the germline J gene. Trimming shortened V by 3 bases and J by 5 bases, and 19 bases separated the two germline ends. Germline lookup yields CDR1 LNHDA and CDR2 SQIVND (reference sequence). The CDR3 length is 16 residues. The complete variable domain, with remaining parts taken from reference TRBV19 and TRBJ1-2, reads DGGITQSPKYLFRKEGQNVTLSCEQNLNHDAMYWYRQDPGQGLRLIYYSQIVNDFQKGDIAEGYSVSREKKESFPLTVTSAQKNPTAFYLCASSMSFGTPLYGYTFGSGTRLTVV.

As to this clone: The read terminates 3 residues ahead of where the CDR3 ends, so the germline J gene completes it. The chain couples TRBV19 to TRBJ1-1; D unresolved. Trimming stripped 3 bases from V and 5 bases from J, with 4 bases between. There are 11 residues in the CDR3. Looked up from germline, CDR1 is LNHDA and CDR2 is SQIVND (reference sequence). CDR3 DNA (partial): TGTGCCAGTAGTATCCTGACTGAA. Amino acid sequence: CASSILTE. The complete CDR3 reads CASSILTEAFF. Drawing the rest from reference TRBV19 and TRBJ1-1, the complete variable domain is DGGITQSPKYLFRKEGQNVTLSCEQNLNHDAMYWYRQDPGQGLRLIYYSQIVNDFQKGDIAEGYSVSREKKESFPLTVTSAQKNPTAFYLCASSILTEAFFGQGTRLTVV.

About this clone: The read gets to within 3 residues of the CDR3 end, and the germline J gene fills in the rest. The chain uses TRBV12-3 or TRBV12-4 and TRBJ2-3; D perhaps matches TRBD2 (6 bases). Trimming took off 7 bases at V and 7 bases at J, with 12 bases between the two ends. This CDR3 comprises 12 residues. CDR3 in amino acids: CASTVGGYTQYF. Partial CDR3 DNA: TGTGCCAGCACCGTGGGGGGATATACG.

Comment on this clone: From the germline J gene comes the end of the CDR3, since the read stops 3 residues before it. The genes are TRBV5-8 and TRBJ1-1; TRBD1 matches 9 bases. The V gene end was trimmed by 5 bases and the J gene end by 4 bases; junction bases not matched to a gene: 9. The CDR3 loop spans 15 amino acids. From germline, CDR1 is SGHTS and CDR2 YDEGEE. The CDR3 loop reads CASRRRDRATTEAFF. The sequenced CDR3 bases are TGTGCCAGCAGGCGACGGGACAGGGCGACCACTGAA.

Details on this clone: The junction departs from germline at one end; a sequencing error may be responsible. The read is 3 residues too short to cover the CDR3 end, so that end is filled in from the germline J gene. The J gene is TRBJ1-5, the V gene TRBV7-2, with D unresolved. This CDR3 spans 13 amino acids. Germline V gene lookup returns CDR1 SGHTA and CDR2 FQGNSA. Here the CDR3 reads CASSLISDQPQHF. The sequenced CDR3 bases are TGTGCCAGCAGCTTAATTAGCGATCAGCCC.

This chain's CDR3 is CASSEFGQPNQPQHF. CDR3 DNA, as far as it was read: TGTGCCAGCAGTGAATTCGGACAGCCCAATCAGCCC. The rearrangement joins TRBV6-1 to TRBJ1-5; tentatively, D is TRBD1 (6 bases). The read falls 3 residues short of the CDR3 end, and the missing part is taken from the germline J gene. V was pared by 2 bases and J by 3 bases, with 11 bases between. CDR1 is MNHNS, CDR2 SASEGT, per germline. This CDR3 comprises 15 residues.

With regard to this clone: With the read ending 3 residues before the CDR3 end, the germline J gene is used to fill in that end. V gene TRBV30 combines with J gene TRBJ2-7, with 8 bases lining up with TRBD2. CDR1 and CDR2 (germline): GTSNPN, SVGIG (reference sequence). The trim removed 7 bases at V and 1 base at J, leaving 6 bases unmatched. This CDR3 is built from 13 residues. The part of the CDR3 DNA that was read is TGTGCCTCGACTAGCGTACAATCCTACGAG. The encoded protein is CASTSVQSYE. The entire CDR3 is CASTSVQSYEQYF.

On this clone: The CDR3 end lies 3 residues beyond the end of the read and is filled in from the germline J gene. The rearrangement uses TRBV7-9 and TRBJ2-5, with a weak D call TRBD2 (5 bases). Germline V gives CDR1 SEHNR, CDR2 FQNEAQ (reference sequence). Trimming took 4 bases from V and 4 from J, leaving 16 bases between them. The CDR3 consists of 15 residues. The CDR3 protein is CASSSPDLASETQYF. Partial CDR3 DNA: TGTGCCAGCAGCTCCCCCGACTTAGCGTCAGAGACC.

Turning to this clone: The sequence runs out 3 residues before the end of the CDR3; the remainder is reconstructed from the germline J gene. The identical CDR3 is also encoded by other nucleotide sequences in the sample. The V gene is TRBV7-6, the J gene TRBJ2-2; weak D call: TRBD2 (6 bases). The CDR3 has 14 amino acids. Germline lookup yields CDR1 SGHVS and CDR2 FNYEAQ. The V and J ends lost 5 bases and 6 bases respectively, with 13 bases between them. The sequenced part of the CDR3 DNA is TGTGCCAGCAGCGGACGAGGAGGGGCCGGGGAG. It codes for CASSGRGGAGE. The entire CDR3 reads CASSGRGGAGELFF.

About this clone itself: The missing CDR3 end, 3 residues past where the read stops, is filled in from the germline J gene. The chain is built from TRBV7-2 and TRBJ2-1; tentatively, D is TRBD1 (7 bases). The V and J ends lost 3 bases and 9 bases respectively, with 12 bases between them. Germline V lookup: CDR1 SGHTA, CDR2 FQGNSA. This CDR3 comprises 13 residues. CDR3 loop: CASSFRQGGEQFF. Partial CDR3 DNA: TGTGCCAGCAGCTTTCGCCAGGGGGGTGAG.

Of note for this clone: The CDR3 end is not reached by the read, which stops 3 residues before it; the germline J gene fills it in. The V call is TRBV6-2 or TRBV6-3, the J call TRBJ2-2; the D is unclear. Germline lookup yields CDR1 MNHEY and CDR2 SVGEGT. This CDR3 contains 15 residues. V was trimmed by 5 bases and J by 3 bases, leaving 13 bases between them. The DNA read from the CDR3 is TGTGCCAGCAGTGCTGAAACTATTCACACCGGGGAG. Residues: CASSAETIHTGE. The full CDR3 sequence reads CASSAETIHTGELFF.